These 2 T cell receptor beta chains were sequenced from one sample in a study of shared clonotypes between healthy human individuals (dated by TCRdb to about 2020). The library was built by means of the immunoSEQ multiplex PCR assay. TCRdb provides this immuneACCESS table in a form limited to in-frame rearrangements. Some clones are lacking; in checked studies, under half of them reflect an unresolved V gene, and why the rest are absent is not known. Present in this sample are 1.5 million to 2.5 million clones, less than 95% of which were seen just once. The ten biggest clones cover 1% to 1.5% of the sample. CD8 naive samples consisted of CD45RO-negative cells that were positively selected for CCR7, yielding a CD45RA+CCR7+ population without TemRA cells. The sample comprised naive CD8+ T cells sorted from blood. The cell subset or site label here, explained by the study, means: CD45RA+CCR7+. The source is a man between 18 and 29 years old in good health.

The chain uses TRBV5-1 and TRBJ2-7, with D possibly being TRBD1 (6 bases). CDR3 length: 13 residues. Germline assignment: CDR1 SGHRS and CDR2 YFSETQ. V lost 0 bases and J lost 6, with 10 bases in between. The CDR3 sequence is CASSLDRAGEQYF. DNA of the CDR3: TGCGCCAGCAGCTTGGACAGGGCGGGCGAGCAGTACTTC.

On this clone itself: The sample holds other DNA sequences that translate to the same CDR3. V gene TRBV27 combines with J gene TRBJ2-7, with D possibly being TRBD2 (5 bases). The V end lost 3 bases, the J end lost 0 bases, and 9 bases lay between the germline ends. The CDR3 loop spans 14 amino acids. Per the germline V gene, CDR1 is MNHEY and CDR2 is SMNVEV (reference sequence). CDR3 loop: CASSLIGSSYEQYF. CDR3 DNA: TGTGCCAGCAGTTTGATTGGGAGCTCCTACGAGCAGTACTTC.